These T cell receptor beta chains were read from a single sample in a study of blood T cell repertoires in COVID-19. Measured with immunoSEQ multiplex PCR; TCRdb has only the in-frame clones, and not every one. The table includes 120,000 to 150,000 clones, 88% detected once. Sequenced input: peripheral blood. The receptors shown here come from a human donor with COVID-19, enrolled during active disease. The donor label of this sample is uncertain. Both conserved end residues are part of each CDR3. Fields, in order: V gene, D gene, J gene, clone size, CDR3 length, CDR3 DNA, CDR3 protein. D genes are given only for firm matches. Expanded clones get a size class; other rows say once, few or many, or leave the size out.

TRBV2	TRBD1	TRBJ1-5	NA	18	TGTGCCAGCAGTCTCGGGACAGTCAAGATTAATAGCAATCAGCCCCAGCATTTT	CASSLGTVKINSNQPQHF
TRBV7-6	NA	TRBJ1-3	NA	15	TGTGCCAGCAGCTCTACCCGGGACATCGGAAACACCATATATTTT	CASSSTRDIGNTIYF
TRBV2	NA	TRBJ1-2	NA	14	TGTGCCAGCAGTGAAGGCAGGGCGTTCTATGGCTACACCTTC	CASSEGRAFYGYTF
TRBV5-1	TRBD2	TRBJ2-3	NA	16	TGCGCCAGCAGCCAGACTAGCGGGAGGGGGGCAGATACGCAGTATTTT	CASSQTSGRGADTQYF
TRBV12-5	NA	TRBJ1-3	NA	12	TGTGCTAGTGGCCTCGACAGAAACACCATATATTTT	CASGLDRNTIYF
TRBV7-2	NA	TRBJ2-7	NA	12	TGTGCCAGCAGCCCCGACTCGGGGGTCCAGTACTTC	CASSPDSGVQYF
TRBV5-8	TRBD2	TRBJ2-7	NA	15	TGTGCCAGCAATCTAGCGGGAGGGCCAACGTACGAGCAGTACTTC	CASNLAGGPTYEQYF
TRBV7-3	NA	TRBJ2-7	NA	14	TGTGCCAGCAGCCCTAGCCCTAGTAGCTACGAGCAGTACTTC	CASSPSPSSYEQYF
TRBV14	NA	TRBJ1-3	NA	17	TGTGCCAGCAGCCAAGGGGACGCGGGGGAAACCGGAAACACCATATATTTT	CASSQGDAGETGNTIYF
TRBV5-4	TRBD1	TRBJ1-2	NA	15	TGTGCCAGCAGCATACAGGGGGAAAAGAGGGGCGGCTACACCTTC	CASSIQGEKRGGYTF
TRBV6-5	NA	TRBJ1-5	NA	15	TGTGCCAGCAGAGATACCCTTGGGGGGAATCAGCCCCAGCATTTT	CASRDTLGGNQPQHF
TRBV19	TRBD1	TRBJ1-2	NA	13	TGTGCCAGTAGTAGGGACAGGGCGGATGGCTACACCTTC	CASSRDRADGYTF
TRBV3-1/TRBV3-2	TRBD2	TRBJ2-7	NA	16	TGTGCCAGCAGCCAAGGCAGGACTAGCGGTTCCTACGAGCAGTACTTC	CASSQGRTSGSYEQYF
TRBV12-3/TRBV12-4	NA	TRBJ1-1	NA	13	TGTGCCAGCAGGTACAGGGTATACACTGAAGCTTTCTTT	CASRYRVYTEAFF
TRBV9	TRBD2	TRBJ2-7	NA	14	TGTGCCAGCAGCCTAAGCGGGGGGCACTACGAGCAGTACTTC	CASSLSGGHYEQYF
TRBV10-3	TRBD1	TRBJ1-6	few	15	TGTGCCATCAGCCCGGAGACAGGGGGCGGCTCACCCCTCCACTTT	CAISPETGGGSPLHF
TRBV5-5	TRBD1	TRBJ1-4	NA	14	TGTGCCAGCAGCCCACGGACAGGGAGAGAAAAACTGTTTTTT	CASSPRTGREKLFF
TRBV3-1/TRBV3-2	NA	TRBJ1-2	NA	13	TGTGCCAGCAGCCAAGGAACTGAGCGAGGCTACACCTTC	CASSQGTERGYTF
TRBV7-9	TRBD2	TRBJ2-1	NA	14	TGTGCCAGCAGCTTAGTCTGGGAGGGGAGTGAGCAGTTCTTC	CASSLVWEGSEQFF